One T cell receptor (beta chain) is described in this entry. Its antigen target is currently unknown. Base qualities are not at hand, and no much larger clone is one base apart. The sample originates from a study of T cell changes during pregnancy in multiple sclerosis (dated by TCRdb to between 2018 and 2021). For context, the study as a whole: Changes in the T cell repertoire over the course of pregnancy were examined in this study in women with multiple sclerosis.

Library method: the immunoSEQ multiplex PCR assay. TCRdb carries this immuneACCESS record with in-frame sequences only. Its versions omit some clonotypes, under half of them owing to an unresolved V gene in the studies checked, with the rest unexplained. The sample table lists 65,000 to 85,000 clones, 90% to 95% of them with a count of one. The top ten constitute 1.4% of the sample. From the germline V gene, CDR1 is MNHEY and CDR2 is SVGAGI. CDR3 length: 15 amino acids, cysteine to phenylalanine. Only the CDR3 DNA is retained, 45 bases long and in frame from the first base. Between the V and J ends, shortened by 6 bases and 4 bases respectively, the junction contains 16 bases.

Material: peripheral blood, obtained in the second trimester of pregnancy. The clonotype comes from a female donor with multiple sclerosis, enrolled in a pregnancy study. This receptor chain uses TRBV6-5 and TRBJ1-3; a tentative D call is TRBD1 (6 bases match). The DNA sequence reads TGTGCCAGCAGGCCTACAGGGAAAAGAGGAAACACCATATATTTT. Its translation reads: CASRPTGKRGNTIYF.